This T cell receptor (beta chain) is from a study of T cell responses to AZD1222 COVID-19 vaccine. Points from the study as a whole: Targeting of unmutated variant regions was reportedly seen in nearly half of spike-specific TCRs. Spike-specific TCRs gained breadth and depth after people received two AZD1222 doses. Baseline seropositivity characterized only six AZD1222 recipients. The donor cohort was predominantly white British with a female majority, and clonal diversity may have been underestimated.

Clones were sequenced by immunoSEQ multiplex PCR, and TCRdb holds only the in-frame ones, with some missing. The sample has some 97,000 clones; approximately 87% are singletons. Details on this clone: Its target is not known.

This sequence was found in an adult in good health. Here the sequenced sample was peripheral blood, taken on day 0 of MenACWY control vaccination.

The CDR3 DNA reads as TGTGCCAGCAGCTTAGCGTTGGAATCGAGGGGCACTGAAGCTTTCTTT. Translating it yields CASSLALESRGTEAFF. The genes are TRBV6-2 or TRBV6-3 and TRBJ1-1; weak D call: TRBD1 (5 bases). Trimming shortened V by 6 bases and J by 4 bases, and 21 bases separated the two germline ends. The CDR3 is made up of 16 amino acids. Germline V gives CDR1 MNHEY, CDR2 SVGEGT.